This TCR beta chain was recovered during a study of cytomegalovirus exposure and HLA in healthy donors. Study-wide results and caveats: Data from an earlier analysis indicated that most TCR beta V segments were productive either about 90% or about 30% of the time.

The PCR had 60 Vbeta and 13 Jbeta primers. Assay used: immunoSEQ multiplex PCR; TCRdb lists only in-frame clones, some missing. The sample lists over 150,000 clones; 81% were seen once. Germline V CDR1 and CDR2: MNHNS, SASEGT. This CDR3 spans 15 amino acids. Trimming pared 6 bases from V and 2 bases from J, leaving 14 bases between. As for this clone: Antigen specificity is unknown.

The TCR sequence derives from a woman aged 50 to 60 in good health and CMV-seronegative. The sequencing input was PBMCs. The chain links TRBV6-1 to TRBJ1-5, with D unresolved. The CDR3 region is CASSPRGWGNQPQHF. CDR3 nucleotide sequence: TGTGCCAGCAGCCCTCGGGGATGGGGCAATCAGCCCCAGCATTTT.